The clone carrying this TCR beta chain was observed a handful of times. Its antigen remains unidentified. Donors were healthy HIV-negative adults without recently reported acute infections or vaccinations. The assay was immunoSEQ multiplex PCR, and TCRdb's table has in-frame clones only and misses some. The table has about 1 million clones, approximately 72% seen once. This sample is drawn from a study of shared clonotypes between healthy human individuals. At the level of the study: In total, the donors were a couple of women and a few men aged 18 to 49. Overall study results and limits: Compared with clonotypes that all four donors shared, non-shared clonotypes had lower generation probabilities. Few donors limited the genetic and exposure-history diversity represented.

The germline V gene has CDR1 MDHEN and CDR2 SYDVKM. Trimming took 3 bases from V and 8 from J; bases not matched to a gene: 7. CDR3 length: 15 amino acids. The sequence was obtained from a man aged 18 to 29 in good health. The chain links TRBV28 to TRBJ1-4, with TRBD1 identical over 9 bases. The sample was memory CD4+ T cells sorted from blood. Subset meaning: CD45RA-negative fraction. Written as DNA, the CDR3 is TGTGCCAGCAGTTTGACCGGGACAGGGTCGGAAAAACTGTTTTTT. Translating gives CASSLTGTGSEKLFF. Based on the CDR3 plus reference TRBV28 and TRBJ1-4, the full variable domain is DVKVTQSSRYLVKRTGEKVFLECVQDMDHENMFWYRQDPGLGLRLIYFSYDVKMKEKGDIPEGYSVSREKKERFSLILESASTNQTSMYLCASSLTGTGSEKLFFGSGTQLSVL.